Included here is one T cell receptor beta chain sequence, with context. The antigen is undetermined. Researchers made TCR beta libraries by using iRepertoire HTBI primers and running Arm-PCR on CDR3 regions. TCRdb used MiXCR to reprocess the multiplex PCR reads, holding one entry per CDR3 protein. Of 700,000 or so distinct CDR3 sequences detected, 25% to 35% appear once; the ten largest clones hold about two fifths. This sample was taken from a study of regulatory T cells in long-lasting Graves disease. General study findings and limits: Among the persistent patients, thousands of public clonotypes were shared, more than the approximately 970 shared among new patients. Tissue studied was limited to peripheral blood, excluding thyroid tissue.

Time point of the sample: persistent/refractory GD, antithyroid drugs over 5 years with positive TRAb. The TCR library was made from RNA that had been extracted from PBMCs in TRIzol. CDR1 SGHRS and CDR2 YFSETQ come from the germline V gene. The J segment lost 3 bases and the V segment lost 4 bases, leaving 7 bases of the junction unmatched. The CDR3 consists of 14 residues. The receptor's source is a female donor with Graves disease. The chain employs TRBV5-1 and TRBJ2-7; 7 nucleotides line up with TRBD2. Sequencing was performed on peripheral blood mononuclear cells (PBMCs), taken when the disease was refractory, from a patient treated with antithyroid drugs. The CDR3 spells CASSRASGNYEQYF. CDR3 bases: TGCGCCAGCAGCAGGGCTAGCGGTAACTACGAGCAGTACTTC.